This TCR beta chain is drawn from a study of T-cell reconstitution after alpha-beta-depleted transplantation in children. This CDR3 is built from 16 residues. Germline lookup yields CDR1 DFQATT and CDR2 SNEGSKA (reference sequence). The trim removed 7 bases at V and 0 bases at J, leaving 13 bases unmatched. TCRbeta library construction was performed incorporating unique molecular identifiers. Each CDR3 protein is one row after TCRdb ran MiXCR on the PCR reads. The sample shows about 830,000 distinct CDR3 sequences, roughly 15% of them seen only once. Study-wide results and limits: Hyperexpanded clones declined; after one year, newly produced T cells mostly supplied diversity. About two months after transplant, alpha-beta T cells reportedly came from several hundred expanded graft clones. At day 60, the high TCRbeta diversity found in some patients originated from recipient T cells and thymic progenitors that had survived.

This clonotype was counted a few times. Its cognate antigen is unknown. This sample comprised PBMCs, mostly from graft donor cells, obtained 360 days after TCRalphabeta/CD19-depleted stem cell transplant. The TCR comes from a male patient between 5 and 17 years old who had a stem cell transplant for acute lymphoblastic leukemia, so the T cells may come from the graft donor. The J gene is TRBJ2-7, the V gene TRBV20-1; 9 bases fit TRBD2. The CDR3 spells CSVSGLAYASSYEQYF. The CDR3 region has the DNA TGCAGTGTATCCGGACTAGCGTACGCTAGCTCCTACGAGCAGTACTTC.